The subject of this entry is one TCR beta chain. This record belongs to a study of T cell repertoires in ileal Crohn's disease. Libraries were prepared by immunoSEQ multiplex PCR; TCRdb keeps only in-frame clonotypes and omits some of them. The sample holds some 2,100 clones, 95% to 98% seen once. V lost 7 bases to trimming and J lost 6 bases; unmatched junction nucleotides: 7. The CDR3 runs to 15 residues. Germline V gene sequence: CDR1 SGHAT, CDR2 FQNNGV. This receptor was taken from an adult with Crohn's disease. The genes are TRBV11-2 and TRBJ2-2; 11 bases are shared with TRBD1. Sequences were obtained from ileal tissue. The CDR3 region has the DNA TGTGCCAGCAACCGGAGGACAGGGGGCGCCGGGGAGCTGTTTTTT. Amino acid sequence: CASNRRTGGAGELFF.